Sequencing of this TCR beta chain was carried out in a study of blood T cell repertoires in COVID-19. V lost 5 bases and J lost 1, with 9 bases in between. CDR3 length equals 15 residues. Germline V gives CDR1 LNHDA, CDR2 SQIVND (reference sequence). TCRdb keeps only in-frame clones here, not all; method: immunoSEQ multiplex PCR. The sample has roughly 200,000 clones; 84% are singletons. The rearrangement links TRBV19 to TRBJ2-6; D gene uncertain. This TCR came from a woman older than 75 with COVID-19, enrolled during active disease. Sequencing was performed on peripheral blood. The CDR3 sequence is CASSAPGSGANVLTF. CDR3 bases: TGTGCCAGTAGTGCCCCAGGTTCTGGGGCCAACGTCCTGACTTTC.